Below, 31 T cell receptor beta chains from the same sample are listed, as sequenced in a study of blood T cell repertoires in COVID-19. TCRdb's copy holds only in-frame clones and misses some; the assay was immunoSEQ multiplex PCR. The data show 95,000 to 110,000 clones, around 90% seen once. The material sequenced was peripheral blood. The receptors were sampled from a woman aged 25 to 39 with acute or convalescent COVID-19.

The rearrangement joins TRBV30 to TRBJ2-7; D is ambiguous. Germline CDR1 and CDR2: GTSNPN and SVGIG (reference sequence). Trimming removed 5 bases from V and 1 base from J, with 6 bases in between. The CDR3 consists of 11 residues. The CDR3 coding sequence is TGTGCCTGGTCTCTATCCTACGAGCAGTACTTC. It codes for CAWSLSYEQYF.

This rearrangement joins TRBV7-8 to TRBJ2-1; tentative D call: TRBD2 (5 bases). Germline lookup yields CDR1 SGHVS and CDR2 FQNEAQ. The length of the CDR3 is 14 residues. The V gene lost 4 bases and the J gene lost 7 bases, with 14 bases spanning the gap. The CDR3 spells CASSYLRTANEQFF. Written as DNA, the CDR3 is TGTGCCAGCAGCTACCTACGGACTGCAAATGAGCAGTTCTTC.

The rearrangement links TRBV28 to TRBJ1-2; 9 nucleotides match TRBD1. The CDR3 totals 17 residues. Germline V CDR1 and CDR2: MDHEN, SYDVKM. Germline trimming cut 6 bases from V and 4 bases from J; bases unmatched to any gene: 15. CDR3 residues: CASSGKLEQGAFYGYTF. The CDR3 DNA sequence: TGTGCCAGCAGCGGAAAATTGGAACAGGGGGCCTTCTATGGCTACACCTTC.

The J gene is TRBJ2-3, the V gene TRBV6-4; TRBD2 agrees at 7 bases. CDR3 length: 15 residues. Germline V CDR1 and CDR2: MRHNA, SNTAGT. V gave up 5 bases and J gave up 2 bases; unmatched junction bases: 7. CDR3 residues: CASSSLGTNTDTQYF. The DNA for the CDR3 is TGTGCCAGCAGTTCCCTGGGGACTAACACAGATACGCAGTATTTT.

The V gene is TRBV6-4, the J gene TRBJ2-1, with a possible D match to TRBD1 (5 bases). Germline assignment: CDR1 MRHNA and CDR2 SNTAGT. The CDR3 has 13 residues. Trimming left V 0 bases short and J 5 bases short, with 5 bases between. DNA of the CDR3: TGTGCCAGCAGTGACTCGGACAACAATGAGCAGTTCTTC. Translation gives CASSDSDNNEQFF.

The rearrangement links TRBV5-1 to TRBJ2-1; D is unresolved. Germline CDR1 and CDR2: SGHRS and YFSETQ. Trimming removed 0 bases at V and 2 bases at J, with 3 bases between. The CDR3 covers 13 residues. The DNA of the CDR3 is TGCGCCAGCAGCTTGGACACCTACAATGAGCAGTTCTTC. Translation gives CASSLDTYNEQFF.

CDR3 in amino acids: CASSIGALGQETQYF. CDR3 coding DNA: TGTGCCAGTAGTATTGGGGCCCTGGGGCAAGAGACCCAGTACTTC. The V gene is TRBV19, the J gene TRBJ2-5, with D possibly being TRBD1 (5 bases). V was clipped by 3 bases and J by 2 bases, with 13 bases between them. The V gene's germline CDR1 is LNHDA and CDR2 SQIVND (reference sequence). The CDR3 extends over 15 amino acids.

The chain links TRBV10-3 to TRBJ2-5; D ambiguous. This CDR3 spans 15 amino acids. The germline V gene has CDR1 ENHRY and CDR2 SYGVKD. Trimming took off 0 bases at V and 5 bases at J, with 13 bases between the two ends. The CDR3 region has the DNA TGTGCCATCAGTGAGTCTGTGACAACTGGGGAGACCCAGTACTTC. This codes for CAISESVTTGETQYF.

The J gene is TRBJ2-2, the V gene TRBV5-1, with 8 bases identical to TRBD1. CDR1 SGHRS and CDR2 YFSETQ come from the germline V gene. V shed 1 base and J 4 bases; nucleotides not matched to a gene: 6. The CDR3 length is 16 residues. The CDR3 DNA is TGCGCCAGCAGCTTGCCTCGACAGGGGTTCACCGGGGAGCTGTTTTTT. Translation gives CASSLPRQGFTGELFF.

The rearrangement joins TRBV6-5 to TRBJ1-1; no firm D call. With 7 bases removed from V and 3 bases from J, the gap between germline ends came to 6 bases. The CDR3 extends over 11 amino acids. Germline V lookup: CDR1 MNHEY, CDR2 SVGAGI. DNA for the CDR3: TGTGCCAGCATGGCTGACACTGAAGCTTTCTTT. It encodes CASMADTEAFF.

This clone was observed a handful of times. J is TRBJ1-2 and V is TRBV30, with D possibly TRBD1 on 6 matching bases. Between the trimmed V and J ends, which lost 3 bases and 4 bases, there was a span of 18 bases. CDR1 is GTSNPN, CDR2 SVGIG, per germline (reference sequence). The length of the CDR3 is 15 residues. CDR3 residues: CAWSVSPTGSYGYTF. CDR3 DNA: TGTGCCTGGAGCGTGAGCCCGACAGGTTCCTATGGCTACACCTTC.

The rearrangement links TRBV28 to TRBJ2-7; 9 bases line up with TRBD1. The V gene's germline CDR1 is MDHEN and CDR2 SYDVKM. CDR3 length equals 16 residues. V was clipped by 6 bases and J by 2 bases; unmatched bases: 11. For the CDR3, the DNA is TGTGCCAGCAGAGGAGACCGGGACAGGGAAACCTACGAGCAGTACTTC. Amino acids: CASRGDRDRETYEQYF.

The chain has TRBV27 and TRBJ1-2; D might be TRBD1 (5 bases). Germline assignment: CDR1 MNHEY and CDR2 SMNVEV (reference sequence). The CDR3 spans 14 residues. The ends were cut back, 6 bases at V and 6 bases at J, with 17 bases in the middle. DNA of the CDR3: TGTGCCAGCAGGACGCAGGGCCCGCGTGATGGCTACACCTTC. Translating gives CASRTQGPRDGYTF.

The sample holds a few counts of this clone. This chain uses TRBV5-4 with TRBJ2-7; TRBD1 matches at 9 bases. Germline V lookup: CDR1 SGHNT, CDR2 YYREEE (reference sequence). CDR3 size: 14 residues. V was clipped by 4 bases and J by 2 bases; unmatched bases: 4. CDR3 loop: CASSGDRATYEQYF. The CDR3 DNA is TGTGCCAGCAGCGGGGACAGGGCCACCTACGAGCAGTACTTC.

J is TRBJ2-2 and V is TRBV21-1; the D call in the table, TRBD1, was not verified against the DNA. TRBV21-1 constitutes a pseudogene. CDR3 size: 17 residues. CDR3 residues: CARIKNRLSGDTGELFF. CDR3 bases: TGTGCCAGGATCAAAAATAGGCTGTCAGGGGACACCGGGGAGCTGTTTTTT.

The chain links TRBV5-1 to TRBJ1-1, with a possible D match to TRBD1 (5 bases). Germline assignment: CDR1 SGHRS and CDR2 YFSETQ. Trimming took 4 bases from V and 4 from J, leaving 17 bases between them. This CDR3 is built from 15 residues. CDR3 amino acids: CASSRLRGGATEAFF. As DNA, the CDR3 is TGCGCCAGCAGCCGCCTGAGAGGAGGGGCCACTGAAGCTTTCTTT.

The gene calls are TRBV19 and TRBJ2-7; 7 nucleotides agree with TRBD2. The germline CDR1 and CDR2 sequences are LNHDA and SQIVND (reference sequence). With V trimmed by 5 bases and J by 0 bases, 7 bases remained unmatched. The CDR3 consists of 15 residues. The CDR3 loop reads CASSVFAGVSYEQYF. CDR3 DNA sequence: TGTGCCAGTAGTGTATTTGCGGGGGTCTCCTACGAGCAGTACTTC.

The chain has TRBV7-2 and TRBJ2-4; weak D call: TRBD2 (6 bases). Germline V gene sequence: CDR1 SGHTA, CDR2 FQGNSA. The CDR3 has 19 residues. V lost 3 bases and J lost 0, with 21 bases in between. CDR3 sequence (DNA): TGTGCCAGCAGCTTCAGACTAGAGGGCAAAGGACTAGCCAAAAACATTCAGTACTTC. This codes for CASSFRLEGKGLAKNIQYF. The full variable domain, rest sourced from reference TRBV7-2 and TRBJ2-4, is GAGVSQSPSNKVTEKGKDVELRCDPISGHTALYWYRQSLGQGLEFLIYFQGNSAPDKSGLPSDRFSAERTGGSVSTLTIQRTQQEDSAVYLCASSFRLEGKGLAKNIQYFGAGTRLSVL.

The rearrangement links TRBV4-3 to TRBJ1-2; no firm D call. V lost 1 base and J 0 bases, leaving 6 bases between the germline ends. Germline assignment: CDR1 LGHNA and CDR2 YSLEER. CDR3 length: 14 amino acids. The CDR3 here is CASSQVRSNYGYTF. The DNA for the CDR3 is TGCGCCAGCAGCCAAGTGAGATCTAACTATGGCTACACCTTC.

V is TRBV28 and J is TRBJ1-1; D is perhaps TRBD1 (5 bases). The CDR3 sequence is 15 residues long. V lost 7 bases, J lost 5 bases, and 20 bases lay in between. From germline, CDR1 is MDHEN and CDR2 SYDVKM. The CDR3 region is CASTIFRGGTTEAFF. CDR3 DNA sequence: TGTGCCAGCACCATTTTCCGGGGAGGGACGACTGAAGCTTTCTTT.

The chain employs TRBV5-6 and TRBJ1-3; D not resolved. Germline V CDR1 and CDR2: SGHDT, YYEEEE. V dropped 4 bases and J dropped 0 bases, with 11 bases sitting between them. There are 15 residues in the CDR3. The CDR3: CASSLPGHSGNTIYF. The CDR3, as DNA: TGTGCCAGCAGCCTCCCTGGCCACTCTGGAAACACCATATATTTT.

DNA for the CDR3: TGTGCCAGTGAGTGGGGACAGAGACCAACCGGGGAGCTGTTTTTT. Translating gives CASEWGQRPTGELFF. The chain employs TRBV7-8 and TRBJ2-2, with 7 bases matching TRBD1. J was trimmed by 5 bases and V by 9 bases; bases with no gene match: 12. Germline V CDR1 and CDR2: SGHVS, FQNEAQ. The CDR3 sequence is 15 residues long.

This chain links TRBV19 with TRBJ2-5; TRBD2 matches 7 bases. The CDR3 loop spans 14 amino acids. Per the germline V gene, CDR1 is LNHDA and CDR2 is SQIVND (reference sequence). The V and J ends lost 4 bases and 5 bases, in that order; junction bases with no gene match: 7. For the CDR3, the DNA is TGTGCCAGTAGTACAAGACTAGCCGGGGAGACCCAGTACTTC. This translates into CASSTRLAGETQYF.

This rearrangement joins TRBV4-3 to TRBJ1-6, with D unclear. CDR3 length: 15 residues. CDR1 and CDR2 from the germline V gene are LGHNA and YSLEER. The V and J ends lost 1 base and 10 bases respectively, with 14 bases between them. Here the CDR3 reads CASSQVLGLSSPLHF. The CDR3 nucleotides read TGCGCCAGCAGCCAAGTTCTGGGCTTAAGCTCACCCCTCCACTTT.

V gene TRBV27 combines with J gene TRBJ2-7, with TRBD2 matching over 9 bases. V shed 0 bases and J 2 bases; nucleotides not matched to a gene: 2. The length of the CDR3 is 15 residues. Germline V CDR1 and CDR2: MNHEY, SMNVEV (reference sequence). The CDR3 DNA sequence: TGTGCCAGCAGTTTATCCCCTAGCGGGACCTACGAGCAGTACTTC. Its protein is CASSLSPSGTYEQYF.

The chain couples TRBV14 to TRBJ1-1; D not certain. This CDR3 is built from 13 residues. V lost 5 bases, J lost 4 bases, and 11 bases lay in between. CDR1 and CDR2 from the germline V gene are SGHDN and FVKESK. The CDR3, as DNA: TGTGCCAGCAGCTGGGCGGGTGGCACTGAAGCTTTCTTT. Its protein product is CASSWAGGTEAFF.

The J gene is TRBJ2-1, the V gene TRBV7-9; 9 bases fit TRBD2. This CDR3 is 16 amino acids long. Germline loops: CDR1 SEHNR, CDR2 FQNEAQ (reference sequence). The V gene end was trimmed by 5 bases and the J gene end by 1 base; junction bases not matched to a gene: 6. CDR3 residues: CASSTRLAVSYNEQFF. As DNA, the CDR3 is TGTGCCAGCAGCACCCGACTAGCGGTGTCCTACAATGAGCAGTTCTTC.

The V call is TRBV11-3, the J call TRBJ1-4; the D is unclear. CDR3 size: 15 residues. Germline values: CDR1 SGHNT, CDR2 YENEEA. V gave up 0 bases and J gave up 2 bases, with 7 bases separating them. In DNA, the CDR3 is TGTGCCAGCAGCTTAGAGGGCCACACTAATGAAAAACTGTTTTTT. Protein: CASSLEGHTNEKLFF. Full variable domain (remainder filled in from reference TRBV11-3 and TRBJ1-4): EAGVVQSPRYKIIEKKQPVAFWCNPISGHNTLYWYLQNLGQGPELLIRYENEEAVDDSQLPKDRFSAERLKGVDSTLKIQPAELGDSAVYLCASSLEGHTNEKLFFGSGTQLSVL.

The rearrangement joins TRBV28 to TRBJ1-2; D call uncertain. The CDR3 covers 13 residues. V lost 6 bases and J 5 bases, leaving 13 bases between the germline ends. Germline assignment: CDR1 MDHEN and CDR2 SYDVKM. The CDR3, as DNA: TGTGCCAGCAGCTCTTCAAGCCTTTATGGCTACACCTTC. It specifies CASSSSSLYGYTF.

This clone was recorded once. This chain uses TRBV6-1 with TRBJ2-7, with D possibly matching TRBD1 (6 bases). The CDR3 is 15 residues long. Germline CDR1 MNHNS, CDR2 SASEGT. V shed 1 base and J shed 6 bases, with 16 bases lying between them. The CDR3 DNA sequence: TGTGCCAGCAGTGAAGTTCCAGGGGTAGATGGCGAGCAGTACTTC. This sequence encodes CASSEVPGVDGEQYF.

CDR3 sequence (DNA): TGCGCCAGCACGGAGGGACTAGCGGGATATCTGGGAAACATTCAGTACTTC. Its protein product is CASTEGLAGYLGNIQYF. V gene TRBV5-1 combines with J gene TRBJ2-4, with 13 positions matching TRBD2. V shed 6 bases and J 6 bases; nucleotides not matched to a gene: 12. This CDR3 has 17 residues. CDR1 is SGHRS, CDR2 YFSETQ, per germline.